The 30 T cell receptor beta chains presented below share a single source sample, sequenced in a study of blood T cell repertoires in COVID-19. This table comes from immunoSEQ multiplex PCR, and its TCRdb copy is limited to in-frame clones, with some not included. The top ten hold 5.5% of the sample, which has 200,000 to 250,000 clones, around three quarters seen once. Sequenced sample: peripheral blood. Receptor source: a woman in her seventies with acute or convalescent COVID-19.

The rearrangement uses TRBV28 and TRBJ1-2; D is uncertain. The germline V gene has CDR1 MDHEN and CDR2 SYDVKM. V was shortened by 2 bases and J by 2 bases, with 15 bases between the two germline ends. This CDR3 has 16 residues. CDR3 DNA: TGTGCCAGCAGTTTACTTATTAGGAGATACAACTATGGCTACACCTTC. This encodes CASSLLIRRYNYGYTF.

This chain links TRBV28 with TRBJ1-5; 9 bases match TRBD1. Germline-derived CDR1 and CDR2 are MDHEN and SYDVKM. Unmatched junction bases numbered 5, after V lost 4 bases and J lost 7 bases. The CDR3 is made up of 14 amino acids. The CDR3 loop reads CASSSQGAWQPQHF. CDR3 DNA: TGTGCCAGCAGTTCACAGGGGGCTTGGCAGCCCCAGCATTTT.

This clone has a handful of counts. This chain connects TRBV19 to TRBJ2-2, with 8 bases identical to TRBD1. CDR1 is LNHDA, CDR2 SQIVND, per germline (reference sequence). The CDR3 length is 14 residues. The V and J ends lost 7 bases and 4 bases, in that order; junction bases with no gene match: 5. The CDR3 region is CASNPTGATGELFF. The CDR3, as DNA: TGTGCCAGTAATCCGACAGGGGCCACCGGGGAGCTGTTTTTT.

This rearrangement joins TRBV27 to TRBJ2-1, with D possibly being TRBD2 (6 bases). V was cut by 7 bases and J by 0 bases, with 16 bases left in between. Per germline, CDR1 MNHEY and CDR2 SMNVEV (reference sequence). The CDR3 spans 16 residues. The CDR3 DNA reads TGTGCCAGCACCAGGGACCTAGCGCGCTCCTACAATGAGCAGTTCTTC. Translating it yields CASTRDLARSYNEQFF.

This rearrangement joins TRBV25-1 to TRBJ1-2; D possibly corresponds to TRBD1 (5 bases). The V and J ends lost 2 bases and 7 bases respectively, with 20 bases between them. The CDR3 contains 16 residues. Germline-derived CDR1 and CDR2 are MGHDK and SYGVNS. DNA of the CDR3: TGTGCCAGCAGTGAAAGTGCGGGGCAATCTTCGGGTGGCTACACCTTC. Amino acid sequence: CASSESAGQSSGGYTF.

The chain has TRBV3-1 (or the pseudogene TRBV3-2) and TRBJ1-3; D gene ambiguous. V was trimmed by 1 base and J by 6 bases, leaving 10 bases between them. CDR3 size: 14 residues. Germline CDR1 is LGHDT and CDR2 is YNNKEL (reference sequence). In DNA, the CDR3 is TGTGCCAGCAGCCAAGCGGCAGGAAAAAACACCATATATTTT. Encoded protein: CASSQAAGKNTIYF.

The rearrangement links TRBV28 to TRBJ2-2, with TRBD2 matching 11 bases. Germline V gene sequence: CDR1 MDHEN, CDR2 SYDVKM. The ends lost 6 bases at V and 4 bases at J; junction bases unmatched: 7. This CDR3 region has 16 residues. For the CDR3, the DNA is TGTGCCAGCAGGAAACTAGCGGGAGTTCCCACCGGGGAGCTGTTTTTT. It codes for CASRKLAGVPTGELFF.

The rearrangement links TRBV2 to TRBJ2-1; 11 positions agree with TRBD2. The V gene end was trimmed by 5 bases and the J gene end by 7 bases; junction bases not matched to a gene: 7. There are 15 residues in the CDR3. In germline, CDR1 is SNHLY, CDR2 FYNNEI. The CDR3 spells CASSSSGTSGNEQFF. DNA of the CDR3: TGTGCCAGCAGTTCCTCAGGGACTAGCGGTAATGAGCAGTTCTTC. Together with reference TRBV2 and TRBJ2-1, the CDR3 gives the full variable domain: EPEVTQTPSHQVTQMGQEVILRCVPISNHLYFYWYRQILGQKVEFLVSFYNNEISEKSEIFDDQFSVERPDGSNFTLKIRSTKLEDSAMYFCASSSSGTSGNEQFFGPGTRLTVL.

The V gene is TRBV11-1, the J gene TRBJ2-5; 12 nucleotides agree with TRBD1. CDR3 length equals 15 residues. Per the germline V gene, CDR1 is SGHAT and CDR2 is FQDESV (reference sequence). The junction had 2 bases not matched to a gene; V was cut back by 3 bases and J by 3 bases. The DNA for the CDR3 is TGTGCCAGCAGCTTGGGGACAGGGGGCGAAGAGACCCAGTACTTC. Amino acids: CASSLGTGGEETQYF.

With regard to this clone: One junction end does not reproduce the germline sequence, and a read error may be involved. The CDR3 region is CASSPSAWDRMNF. The CDR3 DNA reads TGTGCCAGCTCACCATCGGCCTGGGACAGGATGAACTTC. The chain links TRBV18 to TRBJ2-4; 8 nucleotides match TRBD1. CDR1 KGHSH and CDR2 LQKENI come from the germline V gene. The CDR3 runs to 13 residues.

The rearrangement links TRBV2 to TRBJ2-7; D is possibly TRBD2 (5 bases). Germline V gives CDR1 SNHLY, CDR2 FYNNEI. The length of the CDR3 is 14 residues. Trimming pared 3 bases from V and 5 bases from J, leaving 14 bases between. CDR3 amino acids: CASSDRGFGDEQYF. CDR3 nucleotide sequence: TGTGCCAGCAGTGATAGAGGGTTTGGGGACGAGCAGTACTTC.

Turning to this clone: This same CDR3 is encoded by further DNA sequences in the sample. The chain employs TRBV5-1 and TRBJ1-2, with a tentative D call TRBD1 (6 bases). V was cut by 5 bases and J by 2 bases, with 10 bases left in between. This CDR3 comprises 13 residues. In germline, CDR1 is SGHRS, CDR2 YFSETQ. The DNA for the CDR3 is TGCGCCAGCAGATTCGACAGGAACTATGGCTACACCTTC. Its translation: CASRFDRNYGYTF.

The chain combines TRBV28 with TRBJ1-3; D might be TRBD1 (5 bases). The CDR3 sequence is 14 residues long. Trimming removed 4 bases at V and 5 bases at J, with 12 bases between. CDR1 is MDHEN and CDR2 is SYDVKM in the germline V gene. The CDR3 loop is CASSSRRGRNTIYF. For the CDR3, the DNA is TGTGCCAGCAGTTCCCGCCGGGGGAGAAACACCATATATTTT.

The rearrangement uses TRBV6-1 and TRBJ2-7; 8 bases are a match to TRBD2. The trim removed 3 bases at V and 4 bases at J, leaving 11 bases unmatched. The germline CDR1 and CDR2 sequences are MNHNS and SASEGT. The CDR3 spans 16 residues. The CDR3 DNA reads as TGTGCCAGCAGTGAGGTTGCGAGCGGGAGTTGGTACGAGCAGTACTTC. This translates into CASSEVASGSWYEQYF.

This chain links TRBV3-1 (or the pseudogene TRBV3-2) with TRBJ2-1, with D maybe TRBD2 (5 bases). Germline V CDR1 and CDR2: LGHDT, YNNKEL (reference sequence). V was trimmed by 8 bases and J by 7 bases, leaving 21 bases between them. This CDR3 comprises 15 residues. CDR3 sequence: CASETRGLYFNEQFF. CDR3 DNA sequence: TGTGCCAGCGAGACGAGAGGGCTGTATTTTAATGAGCAGTTCTTC.

The chain combines TRBV2 with TRBJ2-7; TRBD2 matches 9 bases. From germline, CDR1 is SNHLY and CDR2 FYNNEI. The CDR3 totals 15 residues. Losses at the gene ends were 6 bases for V and 5 bases for J; bases not matched to a gene: 11. DNA of the CDR3: TGTGCCAGCAGGCCTGCGGGAGGGCTCCGGGACGAGCAGTACTTC. This sequence encodes CASRPAGGLRDEQYF.

This chain uses TRBV7-6 with TRBJ2-3, with 8 positions matching TRBD2. The CDR3 extends over 15 amino acids. Germline CDR1 is SGHVS and CDR2 is FNYEAQ. Trimming at V came to 4 bases and at J to 6 bases, leaving 9 bases not matched to a gene. The CDR3 bases are TGTGCCAGCAGCTCGACTAGCGCCCCGGGGGATACGCAGTATTTT. Protein product: CASSSTSAPGDTQYF. The full variable domain, completed using reference TRBV7-6 and TRBJ2-3, is GAGVSQSPRYKVTKRGQDVALRCDPISGHVSLYWYRQALGQGPEFLTYFNYEAQQDKSGLPNDRFSAERPEGSISTLTIQRTEQRDSAMYRCASSSTSAPGDTQYFGPGTRLTVL.

The rearrangement links TRBV2 to TRBJ1-1; TRBD1 matches 7 bases. Germline loops: CDR1 SNHLY, CDR2 FYNNEI. This CDR3 region has 16 residues. Germline trimming cut 8 bases from V and 1 base from J; bases unmatched to any gene: 13. This chain's CDR3 is CASGRQGLDTNTEAFF. The CDR3 nucleotides are TGTGCCAGCGGACGACAGGGTCTAGATACGAACACTGAAGCTTTCTTT.

V gene TRBV28 combines with J gene TRBJ2-7; tentatively, D is TRBD1 (5 bases). CDR1 and CDR2 from the germline V gene are MDHEN and SYDVKM. CDR3 length: 11 amino acids. The CDR3 loop is CDPTVTYEQYF. DNA of the CDR3: TGTGACCCGACAGTGACCTACGAGCAGTACTTC.

V and J are TRBV28 and TRBJ1-2, with a possible D match to TRBD1 (6 bases). Looked up from germline, CDR1 is MDHEN and CDR2 is SYDVKM. The CDR3 sequence is 13 residues long. The germline V and J ends were trimmed by 5 bases and 2 bases, with 9 bases remaining between them. The CDR3 loop is CASSTGQNYGYTF. The CDR3 DNA sequence: TGTGCCAGCAGTACCGGACAGAACTATGGCTACACCTTC.

The genes are TRBV11-2 and TRBJ1-5; D perhaps matches TRBD1 (5 bases). The CDR3 totals 13 residues. V was shortened by 5 bases and J by 5 bases, with 10 bases between the two germline ends. Germline V CDR1 and CDR2: SGHAT, FQNNGV. CDR3 nucleotide sequence: TGTGCCAGCAGCCTAGGGGAGCATCAGCCCCAGCATTTT. Protein product: CASSLGEHQPQHF.

The table lists this clone with a count of one. The V and J genes are TRBV7-2 and TRBJ2-3; 8 bases are a match to TRBD1. Germline values: CDR1 SGHTA, CDR2 FQGNSA. The junction had 7 bases not matched to a gene; V was cut back by 5 bases and J by 3 bases. This CDR3 has 15 amino acids. Here the CDR3 reads CASSPRDRRTDTQYF. CDR3 bases: TGTGCCAGCAGCCCCCGGGACAGGCGGACAGATACGCAGTATTTT.

This clone was found a few times. Compared with germline, one end of the junction differs, possibly owing to a read error. The chain is built from TRBV5-3 and TRBJ2-7; the D is unclear. TRBV5-3 is given ORF status, its function remaining uncertain. This CDR3 region has 12 residues. The CDR3 is CARNIAIYEQYF. The CDR3 region has the DNA TGTGCAAGAAATATAGCTATTTACGAGCAGTACTTC.

This clone was seen many times. V and J are TRBV29-1 and TRBJ2-2; D possibly corresponds to TRBD2 (6 bases). V lost 4 bases to trimming and J lost 7 bases, with 10 bases between them. Germline assignment: CDR1 SQVTM and CDR2 ANQGSEA. The CDR3 has 12 amino acids. This chain's CDR3 is CSVGRANGELFF. DNA of the CDR3: TGCAGCGTTGGGAGGGCCAACGGGGAGCTGTTTTTT.

This sequence joins TRBV6-5 and TRBJ2-1; D perhaps matches TRBD1 (7 bases). The CDR3 is 15 residues long. V dropped 1 base and J dropped 5 bases, with 12 bases sitting between them. From germline, CDR1 is MNHEY and CDR2 SVGAGI. The CDR3 DNA sequence: TGTGCCAGCAGTTACTGGCAGGGGGGCGACAATGAGCAGTTCTTC. Amino acid sequence: CASSYWQGGDNEQFF.

The V gene is TRBV19, the J gene TRBJ2-1, with 9 bases lining up with TRBD2. CDR3 length: 16 amino acids. J was trimmed by 7 bases and V by 3 bases; bases with no gene match: 10. The V gene's germline CDR1 is LNHDA and CDR2 SQIVND (reference sequence). Written as DNA, the CDR3 is TGTGCCAGTAGTATCCAGGCGGGAGGGGGTGGTAATGAGCAGTTCTTC. This gives the protein CASSIQAGGGGNEQFF.

The V and J genes are TRBV6-4 and TRBJ2-7, with TRBD1 matching over 8 bases. Trimming cost V 6 bases and J 1 base; bases outside gene matches: 5. Germline CDR1 reads MRHNA; CDR2 reads SNTAGT. The CDR3 covers 14 residues. The CDR3: CASSRQGKSYEQYF. For the CDR3, the DNA is TGTGCCAGCAGCCGACAGGGGAAGTCCTACGAGCAGTACTTC.

V and J are TRBV5-1 and TRBJ2-2, with 11 bases that match TRBD2. In germline, CDR1 is SGHRS, CDR2 YFSETQ. Trimming cost V 4 bases and J 5 bases; bases outside gene matches: 10. The CDR3 covers 17 residues. CDR3 sequence: CASSPLTSGRRTGELFF. The CDR3 bases are TGCGCCAGCAGCCCATTAACTAGCGGGAGAAGGACCGGGGAGCTGTTTTTT.

The CDR3 protein is CSVRGGGFGNTIYF. The DNA of the CDR3 is TGCAGCGTTAGAGGGGGCGGTTTTGGAAACACCATATATTTT. The chain combines TRBV29-1 with TRBJ1-3; 7 bases fit TRBD1. The CDR3 length is 14 residues. Germline V lookup: CDR1 SQVTM, CDR2 ANQGSEA. The V and J ends lost 5 bases and 3 bases, in that order; junction bases with no gene match: 7.

V and J are TRBV5-1 and TRBJ2-6, with 10 bases fitting TRBD2. The length of the CDR3 is 18 residues. Germline-derived CDR1 and CDR2 are SGHRS and YFSETQ. J gave up 1 base and V 1 base, and 5 bases lay outside the gene matches. CDR3 in DNA: TGCGCCAGCAGCTTGAAGGCTAGCGGGAGTTCTGGGGCCAACGTCCTGACTTTC. This gives the protein CASSLKASGSSGANVLTF.